The T cell receptor (beta chain) described here comes from a study of T cell responses to AZD1222 COVID-19 vaccine. Study outcomes and limitations: Only a handful of AZD1222 recipients, more than 5 in all, had baseline seropositivity. Repertoires in all cases were sampled only once the peak T cell response had passed. The donor cohort was predominantly white British with a female majority, and clonal diversity may have been underestimated. The study found Spike-specific TCR breadth and depth rose after two AZD1222 doses.

Concerning this clone: What it binds is unknown.

Generated by immunoSEQ multiplex PCR, the TCRdb table keeps only in-frame clones and is missing some. The sample has some 120,000 clones; around nine tenths are singletons. The CDR3 covers 14 residues. V shed 3 bases and J shed 3 bases, with 12 bases lying between them. The germline gives CDR1 SGHKS, CDR2 YYEKEE (reference sequence). The chain joins TRBV5-5 to TRBJ1-2, with D uncertain. This sample comprised peripheral blood, obtained on day 0 of AZD1222 vaccination. The TCR originated in an adult in good health. In nucleotides, the CDR3 is TGTGCCAGCAGCTCGAGGCAAACCGACTATGGCTACACCTTC. Protein: CASSSRQTDYGYTF.